A single sample gave rise to the 29 T cell receptor beta chains below, sequenced in a study of blood T cell repertoires in COVID-19. Sequencing used immunoSEQ multiplex PCR; TCRdb keeps in-frame clones, though not all of them. Counted here are 150,000 to 200,000 clones, approximately 81% occurring once; the ten biggest clones make up 0.8% to 1.2%. The sample was peripheral blood. The receptors were gathered from a man between 40 and 49 years old with acute or convalescent COVID-19.

The chain couples TRBV6-5 to TRBJ2-7; 8 bases line up with TRBD1. CDR1 and CDR2 from the germline V gene are MNHEY and SVGAGI. J lost 6 bases, V lost 1 base, and 2 bases had no gene match. This CDR3 has 13 amino acids. The CDR3 coding sequence is TGTGCCAGCAGTTACTGGACAGGGACCGAGCAGTACTTC. It translates to CASSYWTGTEQYF.

This clone is a singleton in its sample. The gene calls are TRBV7-8 and TRBJ1-5, with 11 bases lining up with TRBD1. The CDR3 sequence is 15 residues long. CDR1 is SGHVS, CDR2 FQNEAQ, per germline. With V trimmed by 3 bases and J by 4 bases, 2 bases remained unmatched. CDR3: CASSFRDRGNQPQHF. CDR3 in DNA: TGTGCCAGCAGCTTCCGGGACAGGGGGAATCAGCCCCAGCATTTT.

V and J are TRBV9 and TRBJ1-3; tentative D call: TRBD1 (5 bases). V dropped 2 bases and J dropped 3 bases, with 12 bases sitting between them. The CDR3 is 15 amino acids. Per the germline V gene, CDR1 is SGDLS and CDR2 is YYNGEE. The CDR3 DNA reads TGTGCCAGCAGCGTGGGTCAGGGATTTGGAAACACCATATATTTT. This translates into CASSVGQGFGNTIYF.

J is TRBJ2-7 and V is TRBV27; D remains ambiguous. Germline V gives CDR1 MNHEY, CDR2 SMNVEV (reference sequence). V was cut by 3 bases and J by 4 bases, with 16 bases left in between. This CDR3 spans 15 amino acids. The CDR3 DNA reads as TGTGCCAGCAGTTTCCTAGACCCCGGTCGGTACGAGCAGTACTTC. As protein: CASSFLDPGRYEQYF.

V gene TRBV7-9 combines with J gene TRBJ1-2; the match to TRBD1 covers 7 bases. The CDR3 is 14 amino acids. J gave up 3 bases and V 2 bases, and 3 bases lay outside the gene matches. From germline, CDR1 is SEHNR and CDR2 FQNEAQ (reference sequence). The CDR3, as DNA: TGTGCCAGCAGCTTAACAGGGGTGGACTATGGCTACACCTTC. The encoded protein is CASSLTGVDYGYTF.

The V gene is TRBV19, the J gene TRBJ2-6; TRBD1 aligns across 8 bases. The CDR3 sequence is 18 residues long. Germline CDR1 reads LNHDA; CDR2 reads SQIVND (reference sequence). The V gene end was trimmed by 7 bases and the J gene end by 0 bases; junction bases not matched to a gene: 11. The CDR3 DNA follows: TGTGCCAGTACTAATCTTGGGACAGGAGACTCTGGGGCCAACGTCCTGACTTTC. Amino acid sequence: CASTNLGTGDSGANVLTF.

The chain joins TRBV4-1 to TRBJ1-3, with D unresolved. Germline CDR1 MGHRA, CDR2 YSYEKL. CDR3 length equals 15 residues. V gave up 1 base and J gave up 0 bases, with 7 bases separating them. CDR3: CASSQGPTSGNTIYF. In DNA, the CDR3 is TGCGCCAGCAGCCAAGGGCCCACCTCTGGAAACACCATATATTTT.

The rearrangement links TRBV2 to TRBJ2-1; 8 nucleotides agree with TRBD2. Germline V CDR1 and CDR2: SNHLY, FYNNEI. J lost 4 bases, V lost 2 bases, and 1 base had no gene match. The CDR3 has 14 amino acids. CDR3 sequence reads: CASSEQRGYNEQFF. CDR3 DNA: TGTGCCAGCAGTGAACAGCGGGGGTACAATGAGCAGTTCTTC. Using reference TRBV2 and TRBJ2-1 for the parts outside the CDR3, the full variable domain is EPEVTQTPSHQVTQMGQEVILRCVPISNHLYFYWYRQILGQKVEFLVSFYNNEISEKSEIFDDQFSVERPDGSNFTLKIRSTKLEDSAMYFCASSEQRGYNEQFFGPGTRLTVL.

This chain uses TRBV6-5 with TRBJ2-1, with TRBD1 matching over 11 bases. There are 14 residues in the CDR3. Losses at the gene ends were 6 bases for V and 7 bases for J; bases not matched to a gene: 5. The germline gives CDR1 MNHEY, CDR2 SVGAGI. The CDR3 DNA follows: TGTGCCAGCAGGCCTTGGGACAGGGGGAATGAGCAGTTCTTC. Protein: CASRPWDRGNEQFF.

This clone was observed a handful of times. The gene calls are TRBV19 and TRBJ2-2, with a tentative D call TRBD2 (5 bases). V gave up 3 bases and J gave up 0 bases, with 8 bases separating them. CDR1 is LNHDA and CDR2 is SQIVND in the germline V gene (reference sequence). This CDR3 is built from 15 residues. The CDR3 loop is CASSISAANTGELFF. In DNA, the CDR3 is TGTGCCAGTAGTATCTCAGCGGCGAACACCGGGGAGCTGTTTTTT.

This clone was recorded once. J is TRBJ2-7 and V is TRBV5-1; D call uncertain. V was pared by 1 base and J by 3 bases, with 11 bases between. The germline gives CDR1 SGHRS, CDR2 YFSETQ. The CDR3 consists of 14 residues. The CDR3 is CASSLLSTFYEQYF. CDR3 nucleotide sequence: TGCGCCAGCAGCTTGCTTAGTACTTTCTACGAGCAGTACTTC.

In its sample, this clone was seen a few times. CDR3 sequence (DNA): TGTGCCAGCAGCTTAGGCGCAGGGATGGAGCAGTTCTTC. It codes for CASSLGAGMEQFF. The chain joins TRBV7-2 to TRBJ2-1; TRBD1 is a possible D gene (5 bases). CDR3 length: 13 amino acids. Trimming left V 1 base short and J 10 bases short, with 11 bases between. Germline V gives CDR1 SGHTA, CDR2 FQGNSA.

The rearrangement links TRBV7-7 to TRBJ2-5; 7 bases agree with TRBD2. This CDR3 has 14 amino acids. CDR1 is SSHAT and CDR2 is FNYEAQ in the germline V gene (reference sequence). Losses at the gene ends were 0 bases for V and 7 bases for J; bases not matched to a gene: 5. The CDR3 loop is CASSLARPGGTQYF. DNA for the CDR3: TGTGCCAGCAGCTTAGCCCGCCCGGGGGGGACCCAGTACTTC.

The chain couples TRBV3-1 (or the pseudogene TRBV3-2) to TRBJ2-7; 11 nucleotides line up with TRBD2. Germline V gene sequence: CDR1 LGHDT, CDR2 YNNKEL (reference sequence). The CDR3 spans 14 residues. The V segment lost 6 bases and the J segment 8 bases; nucleotides outside the gene matches: 9. The CDR3: CASSQSGTSGKQYF. In nucleotides, the CDR3 is TGTGCCAGCAGTCAAAGCGGGACTAGCGGCAAGCAGTACTTC.

The V gene is TRBV7-9, the J gene TRBJ1-5; no clear D. The CDR3 covers 14 residues. V was trimmed by 5 bases and J by 7 bases, leaving 15 bases between them. Germline CDR1 is SEHNR and CDR2 is FQNEAQ (reference sequence). CDR3 bases: TGTGCCAGCAGCCTCCCCGGGTTTGAGCAGCCCCAGCATTTT. It is translated as CASSLPGFEQPQHF.

This clone has a single count. This chain connects TRBV4-3 to TRBJ2-7, with 9 bases matching TRBD1. With V trimmed by 3 bases and J by 5 bases, 8 bases remained unmatched. The CDR3 is 15 amino acids. Germline CDR1 and CDR2: LGHNA and YSLEER. The CDR3 loop is CASSQGQGPFDEQYF. The CDR3 DNA is TGCGCCAGCAGCCAGGGACAGGGCCCCTTTGACGAGCAGTACTTC.

This clone has only one observation. In DNA form, the CDR3 reads TGTGCCTGGAGTGAACGGGGGGGAGTAGCCAAAAACATTCAGTACTTC. It translates to CAWSERGGVAKNIQYF. The genes are TRBV30 and TRBJ2-4; TRBD2 matches 8 bases. Germline lookup yields CDR1 GTSNPN and CDR2 SVGIG (reference sequence). J gave up 0 bases and V 1 base, and 5 bases lay outside the gene matches. The CDR3 loop spans 16 amino acids.

The genes are TRBV6-5 and TRBJ2-5; 8 bases agree with TRBD1. Germline CDR1 is MNHEY and CDR2 is SVGAGI. V lost 7 bases, J lost 2 bases, and 3 bases stayed unmatched. The CDR3 has 13 residues. The CDR3 DNA is TGTGCCAGCATAAGGGACAGGCAAGAGACCCAGTACTTC. Translating gives CASIRDRQETQYF.

The rearrangement joins TRBV9 to TRBJ1-1; D is unclear. Germline V gene lookup returns CDR1 SGDLS and CDR2 YYNGEE. V gave up 3 bases and J gave up 2 bases, with 5 bases separating them. The CDR3 is made up of 12 amino acids. The CDR3 here is CASSASNTEAFF. The CDR3 coding sequence is TGTGCCAGCAGCGCTTCCAACACTGAAGCTTTCTTT.

This clone has a single count. The genes are TRBV9 and TRBJ1-6; D is perhaps TRBD1 (6 bases). The V gene lost 3 bases and the J gene lost 8 bases, with 15 bases spanning the gap. CDR3 size: 15 residues. Germline V gives CDR1 SGDLS, CDR2 YYNGEE. The CDR3 protein is CASSGHRDRDSPLHF. The CDR3 region has the DNA TGTGCCAGCAGCGGACACAGGGATCGGGATTCACCCCTCCACTTT. The full variable domain, its missing parts supplied by reference TRBV9 and TRBJ1-6, is DSGVTQTPKHLITATGQRVTLRCSPRSGDLSVYWYQQSLDQGLQFLIQYYNGEERAKGNILERFSAQQFPDLHSELNLSSLELGDSALYFCASSGHRDRDSPLHFGNGTRLTVT.

This chain joins TRBV7-9 and TRBJ2-7; TRBD1 aligns across 7 bases. The length of the CDR3 is 13 residues. Germline CDR1 is SEHNR and CDR2 is FQNEAQ (reference sequence). V lost 5 bases to trimming and J lost 2 bases; unmatched junction nucleotides: 3. Here the CDR3 reads CASSRGQAYEQYF. CDR3 nucleotides: TGTGCCAGCAGCCGAGGACAGGCCTACGAGCAGTACTTC.

V usage is TRBV6-5 and J usage is TRBJ1-2, with 7 bases fitting TRBD1. Trimming at V came to 7 bases and at J to 6 bases, leaving 5 bases not matched to a gene. This CDR3 spans 12 amino acids. Germline CDR1 and CDR2: MNHEY and SVGAGI. The CDR3 sequence: CASNRDRDGYTF. CDR3 nucleotides: TGTGCCAGCAACCGAGACAGGGATGGCTACACCTTC.

The CDR3 reads CASSLNLWGTATNEQFF. The CDR3 DNA reads TGTGCCAGCAGTTTAAATCTCTGGGGGACAGCTACCAATGAGCAGTTCTTC. The chain links TRBV27 to TRBJ2-1; 7 bases align to TRBD1. The CDR3 runs to 17 residues. J lost 6 bases, V lost 2 bases, and 13 bases had no gene match. The germline gives CDR1 MNHEY, CDR2 SMNVEV (reference sequence).

V is TRBV7-2 and J is TRBJ2-2, with 7 bases fitting TRBD2. This CDR3 has 17 residues. Trimming cost V 5 bases and J 3 bases; bases outside gene matches: 12. CDR1 is SGHTA, CDR2 FQGNSA, per germline. CDR3 amino acids: CASSQTPPGGDTGELFF. CDR3 in DNA: TGTGCCAGCAGCCAAACCCCCCCGGGGGGAGACACCGGGGAGCTGTTTTTT.

CDR3 sequence (DNA): TGTGCCTGGAGTGTTGGGGGACAGCAGCCCCAGCATTTT. The encoded protein is CAWSVGGQQPQHF. This chain uses TRBV30 with TRBJ1-5; TRBD1 agrees at 7 bases. Trimming cost V 0 bases and J 7 bases; bases outside gene matches: 3. The CDR3 is made up of 13 amino acids. CDR1 is GTSNPN and CDR2 is SVGIG in the germline V gene (reference sequence).

The chain joins TRBV18 to TRBJ1-4; 9 bases align to TRBD1. The CDR3 has 15 amino acids. CDR1 and CDR2 from the germline V gene are KGHSH and LQKENI. The J segment lost 8 bases and the V segment lost 3 bases, leaving 7 bases of the junction unmatched. The CDR3 loop reads CASSPPGQGGEKLFF. CDR3 bases: TGTGCCAGCTCACCCCCGGGACAGGGCGGCGAAAAACTGTTTTTT.

The V and J genes are TRBV10-2 and TRBJ2-5; 7 bases map to TRBD2. V lost 7 bases and J lost 5; bases outside the gene matches: 7. Germline-derived CDR1 and CDR2 are WSHSY and SAAADI. This CDR3 has 13 amino acids. CDR3 loop: CASTGRVGETQYF. CDR3 bases: TGCGCCAGCACAGGGAGGGTGGGGGAGACCCAGTACTTC.

V is TRBV18 and J is TRBJ2-1; maybe TRBD2 (6 bases). Germline loops: CDR1 KGHSH, CDR2 LQKENI. The germline V and J ends were trimmed by 3 bases and 2 bases, with 11 bases remaining between them. The CDR3 is made up of 15 amino acids. CDR3: CASSPGTATYNEQFF. The CDR3, as DNA: TGTGCCAGCTCACCGGGGACTGCCACCTACAATGAGCAGTTCTTC.

The chain recombines TRBV7-3 with TRBJ2-5; D ambiguous. Germline values: CDR1 SGHTA, CDR2 FQGTGA. The V gene lost 1 base and the J gene lost 2 bases, with 14 bases spanning the gap. This CDR3 has 16 residues. CDR3 nucleotide sequence: TGTGCCAGCAGCTTAATTCCGAGCGCCGGACAAGAGACCCAGTACTTC. This encodes CASSLIPSAGQETQYF.